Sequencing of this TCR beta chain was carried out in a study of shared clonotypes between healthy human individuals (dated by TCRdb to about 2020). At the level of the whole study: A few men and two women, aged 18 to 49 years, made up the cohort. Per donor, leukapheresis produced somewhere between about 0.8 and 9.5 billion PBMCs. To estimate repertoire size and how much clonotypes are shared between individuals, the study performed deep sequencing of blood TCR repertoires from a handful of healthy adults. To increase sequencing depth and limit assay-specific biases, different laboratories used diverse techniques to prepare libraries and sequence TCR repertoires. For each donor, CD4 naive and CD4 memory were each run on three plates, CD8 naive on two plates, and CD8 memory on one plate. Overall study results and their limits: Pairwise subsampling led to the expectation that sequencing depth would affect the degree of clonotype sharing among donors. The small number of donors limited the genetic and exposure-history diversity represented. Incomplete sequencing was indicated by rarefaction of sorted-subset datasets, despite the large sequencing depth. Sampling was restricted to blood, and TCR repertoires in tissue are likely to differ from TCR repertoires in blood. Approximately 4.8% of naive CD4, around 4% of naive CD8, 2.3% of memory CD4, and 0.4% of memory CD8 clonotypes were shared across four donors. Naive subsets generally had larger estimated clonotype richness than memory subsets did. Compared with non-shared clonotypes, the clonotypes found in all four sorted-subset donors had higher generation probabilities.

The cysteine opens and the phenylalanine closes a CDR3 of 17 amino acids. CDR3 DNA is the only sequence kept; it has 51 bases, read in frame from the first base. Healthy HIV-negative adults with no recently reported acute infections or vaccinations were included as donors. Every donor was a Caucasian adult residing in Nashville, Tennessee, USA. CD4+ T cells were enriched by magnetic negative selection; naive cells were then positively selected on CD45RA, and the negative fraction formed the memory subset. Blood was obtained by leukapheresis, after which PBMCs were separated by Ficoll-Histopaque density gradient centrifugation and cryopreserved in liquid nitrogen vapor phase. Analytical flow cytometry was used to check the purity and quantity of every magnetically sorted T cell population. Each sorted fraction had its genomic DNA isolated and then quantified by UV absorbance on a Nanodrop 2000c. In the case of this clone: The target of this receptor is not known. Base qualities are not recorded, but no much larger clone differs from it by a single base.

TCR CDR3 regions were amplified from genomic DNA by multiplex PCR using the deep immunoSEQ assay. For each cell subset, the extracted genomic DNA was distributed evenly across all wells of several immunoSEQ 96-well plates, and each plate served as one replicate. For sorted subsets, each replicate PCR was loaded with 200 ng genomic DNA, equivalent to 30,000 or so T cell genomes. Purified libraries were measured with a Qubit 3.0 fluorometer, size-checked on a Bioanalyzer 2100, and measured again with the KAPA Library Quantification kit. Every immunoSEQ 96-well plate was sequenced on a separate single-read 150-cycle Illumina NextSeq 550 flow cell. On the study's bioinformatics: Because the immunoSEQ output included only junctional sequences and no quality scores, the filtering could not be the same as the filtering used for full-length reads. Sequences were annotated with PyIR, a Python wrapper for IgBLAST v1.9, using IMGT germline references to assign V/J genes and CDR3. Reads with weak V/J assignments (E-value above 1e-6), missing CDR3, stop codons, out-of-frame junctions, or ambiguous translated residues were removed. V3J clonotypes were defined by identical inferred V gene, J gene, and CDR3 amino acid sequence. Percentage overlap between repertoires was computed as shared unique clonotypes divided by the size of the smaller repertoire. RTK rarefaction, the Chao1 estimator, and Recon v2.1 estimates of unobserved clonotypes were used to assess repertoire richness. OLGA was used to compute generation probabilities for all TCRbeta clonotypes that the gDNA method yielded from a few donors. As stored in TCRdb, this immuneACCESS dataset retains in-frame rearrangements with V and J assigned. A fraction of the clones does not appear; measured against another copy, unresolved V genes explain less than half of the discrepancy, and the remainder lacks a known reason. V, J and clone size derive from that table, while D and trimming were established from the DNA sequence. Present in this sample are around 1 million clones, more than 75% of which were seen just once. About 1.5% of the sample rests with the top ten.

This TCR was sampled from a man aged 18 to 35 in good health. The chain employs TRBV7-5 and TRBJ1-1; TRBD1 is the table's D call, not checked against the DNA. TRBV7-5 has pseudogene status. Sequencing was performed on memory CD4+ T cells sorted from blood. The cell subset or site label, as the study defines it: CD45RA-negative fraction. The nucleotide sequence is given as TGTGCCAGAAGCTTAGCACCCCGGACAGGGTGGGGCACTGAAGCTTTCTTT. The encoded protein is CARSLAPRTGWGTEAFF.